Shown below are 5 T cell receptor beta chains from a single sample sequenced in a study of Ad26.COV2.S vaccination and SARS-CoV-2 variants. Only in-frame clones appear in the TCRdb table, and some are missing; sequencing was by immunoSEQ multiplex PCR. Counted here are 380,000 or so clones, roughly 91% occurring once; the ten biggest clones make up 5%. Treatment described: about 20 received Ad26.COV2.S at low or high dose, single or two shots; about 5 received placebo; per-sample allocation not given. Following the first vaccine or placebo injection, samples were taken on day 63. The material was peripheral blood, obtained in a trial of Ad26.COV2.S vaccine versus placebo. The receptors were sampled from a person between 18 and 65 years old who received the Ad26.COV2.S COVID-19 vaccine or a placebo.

As DNA, the CDR3 is TGCGCCAGCAGCTTGGAGACTAGCGGGTACGAGCAGTACTTC. This gives the protein CASSLETSGYEQYF. The chain carries TRBV5-1 and TRBJ2-7; 10 bases agree with TRBD2. V was pared by 0 bases and J by 4 bases, with 1 base of the junction left unmatched. Germline CDR1 and CDR2: SGHRS and YFSETQ. The CDR3 consists of 14 residues.

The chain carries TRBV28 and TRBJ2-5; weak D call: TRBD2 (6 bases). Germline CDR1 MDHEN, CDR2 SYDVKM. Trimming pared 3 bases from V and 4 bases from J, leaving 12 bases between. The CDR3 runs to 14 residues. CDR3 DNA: TGTGCCAGCAGTTTCGCGGGGCGAGGAGAGACCCAGTACTTC. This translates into CASSFAGRGETQYF.

In DNA, the CDR3 is TGTGCCAGTAAGAATCTAGCCAAAAACATTCAGTACTTC. As protein: CASKNLAKNIQYF. V is TRBV2 and J is TRBJ2-4; D not resolved. The V and J ends lost 9 bases and 0 bases respectively, with 9 bases between them. The length of the CDR3 is 13 residues. CDR1 is SNHLY, CDR2 FYNNEI, per germline.

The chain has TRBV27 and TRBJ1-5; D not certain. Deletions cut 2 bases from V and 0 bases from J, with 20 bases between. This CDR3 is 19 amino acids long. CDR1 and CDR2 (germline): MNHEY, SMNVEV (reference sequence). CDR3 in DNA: TGTGCCAGCAGTTTAAGACGGGCCGCCCGATTTTATAGCAATCAGCCCCAGCATTTT. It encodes CASSLRRAARFYSNQPQHF.

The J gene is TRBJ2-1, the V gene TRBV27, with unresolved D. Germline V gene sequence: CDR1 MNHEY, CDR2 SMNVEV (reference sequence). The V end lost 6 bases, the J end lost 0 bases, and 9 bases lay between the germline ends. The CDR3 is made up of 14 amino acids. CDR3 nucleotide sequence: TGTGCCAGCAGGAGAAGCAGCTCCTACAATGAGCAGTTCTTC. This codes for CASRRSSSYNEQFF.